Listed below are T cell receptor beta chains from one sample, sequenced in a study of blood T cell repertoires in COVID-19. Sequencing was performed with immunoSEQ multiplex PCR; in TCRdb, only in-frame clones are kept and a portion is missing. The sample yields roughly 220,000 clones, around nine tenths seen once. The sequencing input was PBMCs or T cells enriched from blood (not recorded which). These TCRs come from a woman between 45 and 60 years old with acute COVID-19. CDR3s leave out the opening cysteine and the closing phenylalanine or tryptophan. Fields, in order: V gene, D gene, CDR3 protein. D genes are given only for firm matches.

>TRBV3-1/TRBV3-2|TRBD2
ASSPTGTGTSGRRNTGELF
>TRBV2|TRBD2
ASSRLAGGPLKDEQY
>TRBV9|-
ASSVGQGSGNTIY
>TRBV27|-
ASSVQTGRTEAF
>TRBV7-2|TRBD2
ASSSLAGGPSGVYEQY
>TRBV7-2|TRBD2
ASSRTSVPPYNEQF
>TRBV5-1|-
ASRQSGSYEQY
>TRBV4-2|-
ASSQDSTPGEGKLF
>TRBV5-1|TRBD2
ASSWALAGAGRETQY
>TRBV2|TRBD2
ASGASKGLAGGGETQY
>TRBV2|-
ASSVGQRSYNEQF
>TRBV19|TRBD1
ASRQLTGSGETQY
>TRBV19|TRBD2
ASSIRSSGAEQY
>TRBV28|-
ASSSPNRAQSGAF
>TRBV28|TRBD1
ASSRDSPYEQY
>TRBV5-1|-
ASSLDFSYEQY
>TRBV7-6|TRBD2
ASSPRDPRSGRKSTDTQY
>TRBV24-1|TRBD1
ATGQGGGDTQY
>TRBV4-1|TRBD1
ASSQTGVGANVLT
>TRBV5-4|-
ASSLGLSTDTQY
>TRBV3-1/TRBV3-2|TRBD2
ASSQDGGTSGRPGDEQF
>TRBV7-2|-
ASSLKGRGTEAF
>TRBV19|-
ASSVLGGHFLNTEAF
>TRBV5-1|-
ASSLRGGTEAF
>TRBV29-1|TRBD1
SVVSGGGNTIY
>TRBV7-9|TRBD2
ASSLGLAEAGELF
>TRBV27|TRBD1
ASSSDRALGGYT
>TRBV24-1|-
ATSDSPGLSYNEQF
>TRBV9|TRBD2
ASSHRLASGEETQY
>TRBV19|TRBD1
ATHPPGQGPPDTQY
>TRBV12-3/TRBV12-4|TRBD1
ASTSDRAHEQY
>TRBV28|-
ASSWRASGEQF
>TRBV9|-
ASSARGDGSGNTIY
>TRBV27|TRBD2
ASSSGEGRINEQF
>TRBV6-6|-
ASSYSRGSGELF
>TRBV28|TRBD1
ASQTGWSNQPQH
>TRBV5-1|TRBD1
ASRAGTETRKLF
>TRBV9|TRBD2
ASSVPSGKSTGELF
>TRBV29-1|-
SVTDRSHNEQF
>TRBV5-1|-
ASSWGDSLNTGELF
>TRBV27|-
ASSQARTNYGYT
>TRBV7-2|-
ASSPTSTDTQY
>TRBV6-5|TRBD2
ASSYGGGRQETQY
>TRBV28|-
ASSSNLKRQAGNTEAF
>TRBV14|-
ASSQEGARGDEQY
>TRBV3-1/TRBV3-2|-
ASSSRLYSFSGANVLT
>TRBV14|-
ASSQVAGSVSGELF
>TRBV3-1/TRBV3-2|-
ASSFFPGQTYEQY
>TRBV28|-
ASSPRVGPQH
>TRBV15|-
ATSRDRVSSDYEQY
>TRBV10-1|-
ASSDQGYGYT
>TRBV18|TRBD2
ASSPRGSGYNEQF
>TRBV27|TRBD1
ASPEIQGPKQPQH
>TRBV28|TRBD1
ASIRQGQEKLF
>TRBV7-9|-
ASSLPSSNQPQH
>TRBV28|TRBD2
ASSLWASGGTYEQY
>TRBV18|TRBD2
ASSLRTSEYNEQF
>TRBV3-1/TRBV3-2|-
ASSQDIAGLIGNNEQF
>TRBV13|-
ASSTRNRNYGYT